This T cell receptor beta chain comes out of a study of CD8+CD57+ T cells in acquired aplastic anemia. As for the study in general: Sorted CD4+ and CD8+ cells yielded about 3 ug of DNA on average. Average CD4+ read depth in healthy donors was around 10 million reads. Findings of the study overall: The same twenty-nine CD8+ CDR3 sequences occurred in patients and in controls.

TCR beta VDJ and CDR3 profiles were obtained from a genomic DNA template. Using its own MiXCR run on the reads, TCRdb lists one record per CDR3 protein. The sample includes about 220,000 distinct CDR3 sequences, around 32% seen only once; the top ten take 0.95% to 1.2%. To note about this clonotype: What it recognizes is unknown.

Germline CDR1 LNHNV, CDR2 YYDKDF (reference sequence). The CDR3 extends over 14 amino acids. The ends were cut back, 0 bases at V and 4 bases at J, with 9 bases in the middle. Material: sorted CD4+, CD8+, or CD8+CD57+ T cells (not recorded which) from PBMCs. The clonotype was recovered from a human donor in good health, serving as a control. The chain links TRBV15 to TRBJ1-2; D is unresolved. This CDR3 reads CATSRDGKLYGYTF. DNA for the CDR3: TGTGCCACCAGCAGAGACGGCAAACTCTATGGCTACACCTTC.